This T cell receptor beta chain was captured in a study of cytomegalovirus exposure and HLA in healthy donors. The PCR employed 60 Vbeta primers together with 13 Jbeta primers. TCRdb keeps only in-frame clones here, not all; method: immunoSEQ multiplex PCR. Of 130,000 or so clones listed, approximately 80% were seen once; the top ten hold 1.5% to 2%. Concerning this clone itself: Its matching antigen is unknown.

Whole-study results and caveats: In a later analysis, compared with equally common non-associated chains, HLA-associated beta chains were more expanded. Cytomegalovirus association was assigned to about 180 TCR beta chains. Presence/absence analyses assumed roughly uniform sequencing depth across donors, which may not hold.

Germline V gene data show CDR1 as LNHDA and CDR2 as SQIVND (reference sequence). V was clipped by 6 bases and J by 2 bases; unmatched bases: 3. The CDR3 covers 13 residues. Material for sequencing was PBMCs. This chain joins TRBV19 and TRBJ2-5; TRBD1 agrees at 7 bases. The source of this sequence is a man aged 35 to 55 in good health and CMV-seronegative. The CDR3 reads CASRPGQQETQYF. The CDR3 DNA reads TGTGCCAGTAGACCGGGACAGCAAGAGACCCAGTACTTC.